These 15 T cell receptor beta chains were all obtained from the same sample, sequenced in a study of blood T cell repertoires in COVID-19 (dated by TCRdb to 2018 to 2021). The library was produced with the immunoSEQ multiplex PCR assay. TCRdb took over this immuneACCESS table, retaining in-frame rearrangements with V and J assigned. Such tables are incomplete; in checked studies, under half of the missing clones stem from an unresolved V gene, and the remainder is unexplained. Across this sample there are a few hundred thousand clones, with around 83% seen only once. The ten largest clonotypes hold more than 0.75% of the sample. The sequencing input was peripheral blood. Source of these receptors: a man aged 35 to 55 with acute or convalescent COVID-19.

The chain recombines TRBV12-3 or TRBV12-4 with TRBJ2-1; D not resolved. V shed 8 bases and J shed 0 bases, with 8 bases lying between them. The CDR3 is made up of 13 amino acids. CDR3 loop: CASERSSYNEQFF. DNA of the CDR3: TGTGCCAGCGAGCGATCCTCCTACAATGAGCAGTTCTTC.

The V gene is TRBV13, the J gene TRBJ1-5; 8 positions agree with TRBD1. V trimming: 2 bases; J trimming: 6 bases; junction bases outside the gene matches: 6. This CDR3 contains 15 residues. Germline V lookup: CDR1 PRHDT, CDR2 FYEKMQ (reference sequence). CDR3 region: CASSLSGRGRQPQHF. The CDR3, as DNA: TGTGCCAGCAGCTTAAGCGGCAGGGGGCGTCAGCCCCAGCATTTT. The whole variable domain, remainder taken from reference TRBV13 and TRBJ1-5, is AAGVIQSPRHLIKEKRETATLKCYPIPRHDTVYWYQQGPGQDPQFLISFYEKMQSDKGSIPDRFSAQQFSDYHSELNMSSLELGDSALYFCASSLSGRGRQPQHFGDGTRLSIL.

This sequence joins TRBV14 and TRBJ1-1; 7 bases line up with TRBD1. The germline V gene has CDR1 SGHDN and CDR2 FVKESK. With V trimmed by 0 bases and J by 2 bases, 3 bases remained unmatched. The CDR3 sequence is 15 residues long. The CDR3 spells CASSQDPGGNTEAFF. As DNA, the CDR3 is TGTGCCAGCAGCCAAGATCCAGGGGGAAACACTGAAGCTTTCTTT.

Only one count was recorded for this clone. This chain links TRBV3-1 (or the pseudogene TRBV3-2) with TRBJ1-5, with D unresolved. Looked up from germline, CDR1 is LGHDT and CDR2 is YNNKEL (reference sequence). V was trimmed by 0 bases and J by 2 bases, leaving 11 bases between them. This CDR3 comprises 16 residues. Here the CDR3 reads CASSQDPRKGNQPQHF. In DNA, the CDR3 is TGTGCCAGCAGCCAAGATCCGAGGAAGGGCAATCAGCCCCAGCATTTT.

The DNA for the CDR3 is TGTGCCAGTAGAGGCAGAGGGACTGAAGCTTTCTTT. It codes for CASRGRGTEAFF. The J gene is TRBJ1-1, the V gene TRBV19; no definite D call. Germline CDR1 and CDR2: LNHDA and SQIVND (reference sequence). The V end lost 6 bases, the J end lost 5 bases, and 10 bases lay between the germline ends. The CDR3 loop spans 12 amino acids.

This chain links TRBV3-1 (or the pseudogene TRBV3-2) with TRBJ1-1; weak D call: TRBD1 (5 bases). This CDR3 region has 14 residues. CDR1 is LGHDT, CDR2 YNNKEL, per germline (reference sequence). Deletions cut 4 bases from V and 4 bases from J, with 13 bases between. CDR3 residues: CASSPRGVGTEAFF. The CDR3 coding sequence is TGTGCCAGCAGCCCCCGGGGGGTGGGCACTGAAGCTTTCTTT.

This chain connects TRBV4-2 to TRBJ1-3, with D tentatively TRBD1 (6 bases). Deletions cut 0 bases from V and 4 bases from J, with 13 bases between. The CDR3 covers 16 residues. Germline V gene data show CDR1 as LGHNA and CDR2 as YNFKEQ. The CDR3 here is CASSQEGGGRGNTIYF. CDR3 nucleotides: TGTGCCAGCAGCCAAGAGGGCGGGGGCAGGGGAAACACCATATATTTT.

This chain uses TRBV27 with TRBJ2-1; D remains unclear. Germline loops: CDR1 MNHEY, CDR2 SMNVEV (reference sequence). V dropped 6 bases and J dropped 11 bases, with 20 bases sitting between them. The CDR3 has 14 amino acids. The CDR3 protein is CASSLKSQNLKQFF. The DNA for the CDR3 is TGTGCCAGCAGCTTAAAAAGTCAGAACCTGAAGCAGTTCTTC.

J is TRBJ1-4 and V is TRBV4-2, with D maybe TRBD1 (5 bases). Germline CDR1 and CDR2: LGHNA and YNFKEQ. Trimming removed 4 bases at V and 7 bases at J, with 19 bases between. This CDR3 region has 16 residues. The CDR3 DNA reads as TGTGCCAGCAGCCTGGGGGAGCGGGTCGGGAGTGAAAAACTGTTTTTT. It yields the protein CASSLGERVGSEKLFF.

The chain is built from TRBV10-3 and TRBJ1-1; weak D call: TRBD1 (5 bases). CDR3 length: 16 amino acids. The germline gives CDR1 ENHRY, CDR2 SYGVKD. Trimming shortened V by 4 bases and J by 2 bases, and 17 bases separated the two germline ends. CDR3 amino acids: CAISGWMWGRNTEAFF. For the CDR3, the DNA is TGTGCCATCAGTGGATGGATGTGGGGCCGAAACACTGAAGCTTTCTTT.

The chain recombines TRBV11-2 with TRBJ1-6; D remains unclear. CDR1 and CDR2 from the germline V gene are SGHAT and FQNNGV. The CDR3 is 15 amino acids. The V end was cut by 0 bases, the J end by 7 bases, with 10 bases between. The CDR3 region is CASSLDRRANSPLHF. Here the CDR3 DNA reads TGTGCCAGCAGCTTAGATCGGAGAGCCAATTCACCCCTCCACTTT.

CDR3 sequence reads: CASSLDGQAYNQPQHF. CDR3 coding DNA: TGTGCCAGCTCACTCGACGGACAGGCTTACAATCAGCCCCAGCATTTT. The V gene is TRBV18, the J gene TRBJ1-5, with 7 bases lining up with TRBD1. Trimming cost V 4 bases and J 3 bases; bases outside gene matches: 9. The germline gives CDR1 KGHSH, CDR2 LQKENI. This CDR3 spans 16 amino acids. Supplemented by reference TRBV18 and TRBJ1-5, the full variable domain reads NAGVMQNPRHLVRRRGQEARLRCSPMKGHSHVYWYRQLPEEGLKFMVYLQKENIIDESGMPKERFSAEFPKEGPSILRIQQVVRGDSAAYFCASSLDGQAYNQPQHFGDGTRLSIL.

The rearrangement links TRBV9 to TRBJ2-5, with TRBD1 as a possible D gene (6 bases). V was cut by 3 bases and J by 4 bases, with 19 bases left in between. This CDR3 is 16 amino acids long. Germline V lookup: CDR1 SGDLS, CDR2 YYNGEE. CDR3 region: CASSAGVGQRGETQYF. The CDR3 DNA is TGTGCCAGCAGCGCAGGTGTTGGACAGAGGGGAGAGACCCAGTACTTC.

The J gene is TRBJ1-2, the V gene TRBV28; D may be TRBD1 (6 bases). The germline V and J ends were trimmed by 2 bases and 5 bases, with 12 bases remaining between them. The CDR3 length is 14 residues. Germline lookup yields CDR1 MDHEN and CDR2 SYDVKM. The CDR3 sequence is CASSLTGKGYGYTF. CDR3 in DNA: TGTGCCAGCAGTTTAACAGGGAAGGGTTATGGCTACACCTTC.

The chain uses TRBV2 and TRBJ2-5; tentatively, D is TRBD2 (5 bases). Per the germline V gene, CDR1 is SNHLY and CDR2 is FYNNEI. V lost 9 bases and J 2 bases, leaving 13 bases between the germline ends. The CDR3 consists of 13 residues. CDR3 sequence (DNA): TGTGCCAGTACTAGGGATTTTCAAGAGACCCAGTACTTC. This codes for CASTRDFQETQYF.